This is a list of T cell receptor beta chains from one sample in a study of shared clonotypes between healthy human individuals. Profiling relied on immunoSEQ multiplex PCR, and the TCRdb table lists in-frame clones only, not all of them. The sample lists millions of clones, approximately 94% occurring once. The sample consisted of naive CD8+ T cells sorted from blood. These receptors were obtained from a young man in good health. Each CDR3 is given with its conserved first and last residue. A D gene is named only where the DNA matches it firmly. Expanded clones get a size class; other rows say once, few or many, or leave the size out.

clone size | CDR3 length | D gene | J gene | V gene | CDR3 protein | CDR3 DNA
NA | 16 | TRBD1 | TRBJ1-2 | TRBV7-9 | CASSERDRVPLYGYTF | TGTGCCAGCAGCGAGAGGGACAGGGTCCCCCTCTATGGCTACACCTTC
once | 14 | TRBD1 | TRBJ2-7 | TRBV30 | CAWSPTGGSGEQYF | TGTGCCTGGAGTCCAACAGGGGGGTCCGGCGAGCAGTACTTC
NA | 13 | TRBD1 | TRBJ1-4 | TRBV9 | CASSGQGREKLFF | TGTGCCAGCAGCGGACAGGGTAGAGAAAAACTGTTTTTT
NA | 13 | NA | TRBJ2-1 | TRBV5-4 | CASSFEQNNEQFF | TGTGCCAGCAGCTTTGAGCAGAACAATGAGCAGTTCTTC
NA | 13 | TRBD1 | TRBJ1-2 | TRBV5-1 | CASSLETGYGYTF | TGCGCCAGCAGCTTGGAGACAGGGTACGGCTACACCTTC
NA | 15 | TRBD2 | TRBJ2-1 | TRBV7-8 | CASSLRPSGDNEQFF | TGTGCCAGCAGCTTAAGGCCTAGCGGGGACAATGAGCAGTTCTTC
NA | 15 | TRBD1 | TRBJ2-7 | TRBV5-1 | CASSDWDRGDYEQYF | TGCGCCAGCAGCGACTGGGACAGGGGGGACTACGAGCAGTACTTC
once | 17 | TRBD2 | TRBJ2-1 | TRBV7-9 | CASSHGLAGGPYNEQFF | TGTGCCAGCAGCCATGGACTAGCGGGAGGGCCCTACAATGAGCAGTTCTTC
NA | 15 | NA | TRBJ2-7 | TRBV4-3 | CASSQEWDFSYEQYF | TGCGCCAGCAGCCAAGAGTGGGACTTCTCCTACGAGCAGTACTTC
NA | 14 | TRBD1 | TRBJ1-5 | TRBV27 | CASGKGGRGQPQHF | TGTGCCAGCGGAAAAGGGGGCCGAGGTCAGCCCCAGCATTTT
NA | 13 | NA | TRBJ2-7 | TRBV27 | CASSLGIKYEQYF | TGTGCCAGCAGTTTAGGGATAAAGTACGAGCAGTACTTC
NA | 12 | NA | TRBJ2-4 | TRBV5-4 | CASSLGGNIQYF | TGTGCCAGCAGCTTGGGGGGAAACATTCAGTACTTC
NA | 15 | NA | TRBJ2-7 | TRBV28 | CASSFLQAGIYEQYF | TGTGCCAGCAGTTTCCTACAGGCAGGAATCTACGAGCAGTACTTC
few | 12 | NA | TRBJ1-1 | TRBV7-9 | CASSFVSTEAFF | TGTGCCAGCAGCTTTGTATCCACTGAAGCTTTCTTT
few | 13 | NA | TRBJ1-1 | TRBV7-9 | CASSLNMVSEAFF | TGTGCCAGCAGCTTAAATATGGTCTCTGAAGCTTTCTTT
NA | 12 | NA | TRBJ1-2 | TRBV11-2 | CASSLVTEGYTF | TGTGCCAGCAGCTTAGTGACAGAGGGCTACACCTTC
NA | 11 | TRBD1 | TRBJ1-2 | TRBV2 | CARGTDYGYTF | TGTGCCAGGGGGACAGACTATGGCTACACCTTC
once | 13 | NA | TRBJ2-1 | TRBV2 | CASSRLVSHEQFF | TGTGCCAGCAGTCGACTAGTCTCTCATGAGCAGTTCTTC
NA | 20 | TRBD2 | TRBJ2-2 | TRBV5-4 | CASRSLPPGLSGLNTGELFF | TGTGCCAGCAGAAGCCTTCCCCCGGGACTATCGGGGCTGAACACCGGGGAGCTGTTTTTT
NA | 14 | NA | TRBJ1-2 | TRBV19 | CASSIDTEHYGYTF | TGTGCCAGTAGTATAGATACAGAGCACTATGGCTACACCTTC
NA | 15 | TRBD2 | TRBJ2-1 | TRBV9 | CASSVGAGAYNEQFF | TGTGCCAGCAGCGTAGGGGCGGGAGCATACAATGAGCAGTTCTTC
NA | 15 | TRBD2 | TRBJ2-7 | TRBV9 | CASSVGGGISYEQYF | TGTGCCAGCAGCGTGGGCGGGGGAATTTCCTACGAGCAGTACTTC
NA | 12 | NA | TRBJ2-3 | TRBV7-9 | CASSYSLDTQYF | TGTGCCAGCAGCTATAGTTTAGATACGCAGTATTTT
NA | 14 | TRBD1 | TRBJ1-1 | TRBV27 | CASSTRDRNTEAFF | TGTGCCAGCAGTACACGGGACAGGAACACTGAAGCTTTCTTT
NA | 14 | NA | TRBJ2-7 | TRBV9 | CASSVGGDGYEQYF | TGTGCCAGCAGCGTAGGAGGGGACGGGTACGAGCAGTACTTC
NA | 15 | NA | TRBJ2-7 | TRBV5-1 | CASSPKGTDFGEQYF | TGCGCCAGCAGCCCCAAGGGGACGGACTTTGGGGAGCAGTACTTC